This T cell receptor (beta chain) is drawn from a study of Graves' ophthalmopathy and Graves' hyperthyroidism. RNA transcripts provided the template for amplifying TCR beta CDR3 regions. Amplification began with first-round RT-PCR using HTBI primers, then second-round multiplex PCR was performed. TCRdb re-called the multiplex PCR reads with MiXCR, one entry per CDR3 protein. The sample holds some 410,000 distinct CDR3 sequences; approximately 21% are singletons and the top ten take roughly 3%. The study, taken as a whole, reports: The model flagged ophthalmopathy progression at over 60% sensitivity and 72.22% specificity.

The V end lost 5 bases, the J end lost 7 bases, and 12 bases lay between the germline ends. The CDR3 loop spans 14 amino acids. Germline CDR1 reads SEHNR; CDR2 reads FQNEAQ (reference sequence). This clonotype was recorded many times. Its matching antigen is unknown. The authors used Ficoll-Paque density gradient centrifugation to separate PBMCs. The input was around 9.9 ml of fresh peripheral blood. Sequencing was carried out using peripheral blood. The chain carries TRBV7-9 and TRBJ1-6; D remains ambiguous. The source of this sequence is a woman under 30 with stable Graves' hyperthyroidism. Written as DNA, the CDR3 is TGTGCCAGCAGCGCGGGAGGGCGGAATTCACCCCTCCACTTT. Protein: CASSAGGRNSPLHF.